These 19 T cell receptor beta chains came from one sample sequenced in a study of molecular identifiers for immune sequencing clone quantification. TCRdb redid the calling of the PCR reads with MiXCR, one entry per CDR3 protein. The sample has just under 650,000 distinct CDR3 sequences, just under 20% seen once. Sequencing was performed on naive CD8+ T cells from blood, with Jurkat cell RNA spiked in. Subset denoted: FACS-sorted CD8+CD4-CCR7+CD45RA+ naive T cells. These receptors were collected from a human donor in good health. Some libraries in this study had Jurkat cell RNA spiked in.

As to this clonotype: Germline is not matched at one junction end, which may reflect a read error. This chain connects TRBV6-5 to TRBJ2-2; tentative D call: TRBD1 (5 bases). The CDR3 has 13 amino acids. Germline CDR1 reads MNHEY; CDR2 reads SVGAGI. The CDR3 region has the DNA TGTGCCGGCAGTTACTCCAGGGCCGGGGAGCTGTTTTTT. This gives the protein CAGSYSRAGELFF.

This clonotype has at least ten counts. V is TRBV18 and J is TRBJ2-7, with 8 nucleotides matching TRBD1. There are 13 residues in the CDR3. V was clipped by 1 base and J by 6 bases; unmatched bases: 2. The V gene's germline CDR1 is KGHSH and CDR2 LQKENI. The CDR3 nucleotides read TGTGCCAGCTCACCACTACAGGGGGGCGAGCAGTACTTC. It encodes CASSPLQGGEQYF. The whole variable domain, remainder taken from reference TRBV18 and TRBJ2-7, is NAGVMQNPRHLVRRRGQEARLRCSPMKGHSHVYWYRQLPEEGLKFMVYLQKENIIDESGMPKERFSAEFPKEGPSILRIQQVVRGDSAAYFCASSPLQGGEQYFGPGTRLTVT.

This clonotype was seen at least ten times. V is TRBV27 and J is TRBJ1-5; D is unclear. Germline V gene sequence: CDR1 MNHEY, CDR2 SMNVEV (reference sequence). With 2 bases removed from V and 0 bases from J, the gap between germline ends came to 11 bases. This CDR3 contains 16 residues. In DNA form, the CDR3 reads TGTGCCAGCAGTTTAGATCGTCGACTTAGCAATCAGCCCCAGCATTTT. It encodes CASSLDRRLSNQPQHF.

The chain carries TRBV7-6 and TRBJ2-7, with a possible D match to TRBD1 (6 bases). The CDR3 has 15 amino acids. CDR1 SGHVS and CDR2 FNYEAQ come from the germline V gene. V dropped 1 base and J dropped 4 bases, with 14 bases sitting between them. The CDR3 spells CASSLEGGSYYEQYF. CDR3 DNA: TGTGCCAGCAGCTTAGAAGGGGGATCCTATTACGAGCAGTACTTC.

Of note for this clonotype: Just one base apart from a much larger clone, this may be a read error. This chain links TRBV11-2 with TRBJ2-2, with 9 bases fitting TRBD2. The V segment lost 5 bases and the J segment 3 bases; nucleotides outside the gene matches: 7. CDR1 and CDR2 from the germline V gene are SGHAT and FQNNGV. The CDR3 totals 16 residues. CDR3 coding DNA: TGTGCCAGCAGCCCGCCAGCGGGAGGTGACACCGGGGAGCTGTTTTTT. It specifies CASSPPAGGDTGELFF.

This clonotype was counted many times. The chain links TRBV2 to TRBJ1-1, with 10 positions matching TRBD1. The CDR3 spans 14 residues. Germline lookup yields CDR1 SNHLY and CDR2 FYNNEI. The V gene end was trimmed by 8 bases and the J gene end by 4 bases; junction bases not matched to a gene: 7. CDR3 residues: CASRGTGDRTEAFF. In DNA form, the CDR3 reads TGTGCCAGCCGCGGGACAGGGGATCGCACTGAAGCTTTCTTT.

This clonotype has ten or more counts. The chain joins TRBV4-2 to TRBJ2-2; perhaps TRBD2 as D (6 bases). With 0 bases removed from V and 2 bases from J, the gap between germline ends came to 16 bases. Germline V CDR1 and CDR2: LGHNA, YNFKEQ. The CDR3 extends over 18 amino acids. CDR3 region: CASSQDGASEINTGELFF. The CDR3 DNA follows: TGTGCCAGCAGCCAAGATGGGGCTAGCGAAATAAACACCGGGGAGCTGTTTTTT.

About this clonotype itself: A much more abundant neighbour one base away suggests this may be a read error. In this CDR3 the conserved last residue, phenylalanine or tryptophan, is missing, so a read error is likely. The chain carries TRBV7-2 and TRBJ2-1, with a possible D match to TRBD1 (5 bases). The germline V gene has CDR1 SGHTA and CDR2 FQGNSA. CDR3 length: 15 amino acids. Trimming stripped 5 bases from V and 0 bases from J, with 11 bases between. The chain's CDR3 is CASSPRESSYNEQFS. The CDR3 bases are TGTGCCAGCAGCCCCAGGGAAAGCTCCTACAATGAGCAGTTCTCC.

Comment on this clonotype: A read error may explain this, as a much larger clone is one base away. V is TRBV6-5 and J is TRBJ2-1; TRBD2 might be the D (5 bases). V gave up 7 bases and J gave up 7 bases, with 11 bases separating them. The length of the CDR3 is 12 residues. Germline loops: CDR1 MNHEY, CDR2 SVGAGI. The CDR3 DNA follows: TGTGCCAGCAAGGACGGGGATAATGAGCAGTTCTTC. Amino acid sequence: CASKDGDNEQFF.

This clonotype was detected a few times. The genes are TRBV6-5 and TRBJ1-1; tentative D call: TRBD1 (5 bases). The germline V gene encodes CDR1 MNHEY and CDR2 SVGAGI. This CDR3 region has 12 residues. V lost 6 bases and J 10 bases, leaving 15 bases between the germline ends. In DNA, the CDR3 is TGTGCCAGCAGCGAGGTTTACGGGGGAGCTTTCTTT. Translating gives CASSEVYGGAFF.

This clonotype was seen repeatedly, ten times or more. The chain has TRBV16 and TRBJ2-3; D is uncertain. This CDR3 contains 13 residues. V lost 7 bases and J lost 4, with 12 bases in between. CDR1 KGHSY and CDR2 FQNENV come from the germline V gene. The CDR3 sequence: CASMSANSDTQYF. The CDR3 DNA reads TGTGCCAGCATGAGCGCGAACTCAGATACGCAGTATTTT.

At least ten counts were recorded for this clonotype. V is TRBV19 and J is TRBJ1-4, with TRBD1 matching over 7 bases. V shed 5 bases and J 8 bases; nucleotides not matched to a gene: 11. The germline gives CDR1 LNHDA, CDR2 SQIVND (reference sequence). The CDR3 extends over 15 amino acids. CDR3 in amino acids: CASSVTQGVGEKLFF. The CDR3 region has the DNA TGTGCCAGTAGTGTAACCCAGGGGGTTGGCGAAAAACTGTTTTTT.

This clonotype has a handful of counts. The chain links TRBV18 to TRBJ2-1; TRBD1 agrees at 7 bases. Per the germline V gene, CDR1 is KGHSH and CDR2 is LQKENI. With 0 bases clipped from V and 3 bases from J, the junction kept 5 bases outside the gene matches. This CDR3 comprises 16 residues. The CDR3 DNA reads as TGTGCCAGCTCACCACCCGGGACAGTGATCTACAATGAGCAGTTCTTC. Translated: CASSPPGTVIYNEQFF. Using reference TRBV18 and TRBJ2-1 for the parts outside the CDR3, the full variable domain is NAGVMQNPRHLVRRRGQEARLRCSPMKGHSHVYWYRQLPEEGLKFMVYLQKENIIDESGMPKERFSAEFPKEGPSILRIQQVVRGDSAAYFCASSPPGTVIYNEQFFGPGTRLTVL.

This clonotype has at least ten counts. This rearrangement joins TRBV4-2 to TRBJ1-2, with D unresolved. The V end was cut by 4 bases, the J end by 3 bases, with 21 bases between. This CDR3 region has 17 residues. Germline V gene sequence: CDR1 LGHNA, CDR2 YNFKEQ. CDR3: CASSPSVSTLRDYGYTF. In nucleotides, the CDR3 is TGTGCCAGCAGCCCGTCAGTCTCCACCCTCCGAGACTATGGCTACACCTTC.

This clonotype was picked up many times. The V and J genes are TRBV20-1 and TRBJ2-7; TRBD2 is a possible D gene (5 bases). Trimming took off 3 bases at V and 3 bases at J, with 12 bases between the two ends. Germline V gene sequence: CDR1 DFQATT, CDR2 SNEGSKA (reference sequence). The CDR3 length is 13 residues. In DNA form, the CDR3 reads TGCAGTGCTAGGGAGGAACAAAGCTACGAGCAGTACTTC. Protein product: CSAREEQSYEQYF.

The table lists this clonotype with a few counts. In nucleotides, the CDR3 is TGTGCCAGCGGGGTGGCAGACCCATCACGCACAGATACGCAGTATTTT. This encodes CASGVADPSRTDTQYF. V usage is TRBV27 and J usage is TRBJ2-3, with unresolved D. Germline V lookup: CDR1 MNHEY, CDR2 SMNVEV (reference sequence). CDR3 length: 16 amino acids. V was clipped by 8 bases and J by 1 base, with 19 bases between them.

As to this clonotype: A clone one base away is much larger, so this may be a read error. The chain combines TRBV4-1 with TRBJ1-4, with a possible D match to TRBD1 (5 bases). V was cut by 4 bases and J by 5 bases, with 17 bases left in between. This CDR3 is built from 16 residues. The germline gives CDR1 MGHRA, CDR2 YSYEKL. The CDR3 spells CASSRGDLLPNEKLFF. In nucleotides, the CDR3 is TGCGCCAGCAGCCGGGGGGACCTGCTCCCGAATGAAAAACTGTTTTTT.

This clonotype was observed a few times. The gene calls are TRBV12-5 and TRBJ2-5; D assignment may be TRBD1 or TRBD2 (5 bases each). There are 13 residues in the CDR3. V was clipped by 4 bases and J by 5 bases, with 11 bases between them. CDR1 is LGHNT and CDR2 is FRNRAP in the germline V gene. The CDR3 sequence: CASGSPEGETQYF. The CDR3 region has the DNA TGTGCTAGTGGTTCGCCCGAGGGGGAGACCCAGTACTTC.

In this sample, this clonotype turned up many times. J is TRBJ2-7 and V is TRBV4-3; 10 positions agree with TRBD2. V shed 4 bases and J 3 bases; nucleotides not matched to a gene: 6. The CDR3 is 15 amino acids. Looked up from germline, CDR1 is LGHNA and CDR2 is YSLEER. The CDR3 nucleotides read TGCGCCAGCAGCCGGTCACTAGCGGGATTCTACGAGCAGTACTTC. It is translated as CASSRSLAGFYEQYF.